The present entry profiles one T cell receptor (beta chain) with its context. These data belong to a study of cytomegalovirus exposure and HLA in healthy donors. With 60 Vbeta and 13 Jbeta primers, the PCR was carried out. Produced via immunoSEQ multiplex PCR; TCRdb's table is partial and in-frame only. The sample has under 300,000 clones; 80% to 90% are singletons. Germline V lookup: CDR1 MNHEY, CDR2 SMNVEV (reference sequence). The V segment lost 6 bases and the J segment 5 bases; nucleotides outside the gene matches: 11. This CDR3 comprises 15 residues. This chain joins TRBV27 and TRBJ2-3; 7 bases match TRBD2. The clonotype comes from a man between 40 and 49 years old in good health and CMV-seropositive. Sequenced material: PBMCs. CDR3 protein: CASRLANEGGDTQYF. The CDR3 DNA follows: TGTGCCAGCAGACTAGCGAACGAGGGTGGAGATACGCAGTATTTT.